A single sample is the source of the 27 T cell receptor beta chains below, sequenced in a study of technical replicates of blood from a handful of donors. Assay: immunoSEQ multiplex PCR; the TCRdb copy retains only in-frame clones and omits some. This table holds roughly 70,000 clones, approximately 93% found once. Sequences were obtained from T cells isolated from PBMCs. The receptors were sampled from a human donor in good health.

The rearrangement links TRBV7-6 to TRBJ2-7, with 8 bases matching TRBD2. The CDR3 extends over 15 amino acids. Germline V CDR1 and CDR2: SGHVS, FNYEAQ. V gave up 5 bases and J gave up 3 bases; unmatched junction bases: 9. CDR3 sequence (DNA): TGTGCCAGCAGCCCGGGACTAGGGCTTTTCTACGAGCAGTACTTC. It translates to CASSPGLGLFYEQYF.

This clone was detected only once. This chain uses TRBV6-9 with TRBJ2-3; tentatively, D is TRBD1 (6 bases). Deletions cut 11 bases from V and 2 bases from J, with 17 bases between. The germline CDR1 and CDR2 sequences are MNHGY and SVAAGI. This CDR3 is built from 14 residues. Here the CDR3 DNA reads TGTGCCGCAAGTAACAGGGAGCCCACAGATACGCAGTATTTT. Amino acids: CAASNREPTDTQYF.

The sample holds one count of this clone. The V call is TRBV19, the J call TRBJ2-2; tentative D call: TRBD1 (7 bases). Germline V gene sequence: CDR1 LNHDA, CDR2 SQIVND (reference sequence). Deletions cut 4 bases from V and 1 base from J, with 10 bases between. This CDR3 is built from 15 residues. The CDR3: CASSRRDRNTGELFF. The CDR3 nucleotides read TGTGCCAGTAGTAGGCGGGACAGGAACACCGGGGAGCTGTTTTTT.

The V gene is TRBV30, the J gene TRBJ1-1, with TRBD1 identical over 7 bases. CDR1 is GTSNPN, CDR2 SVGIG, per germline (reference sequence). The V gene end was trimmed by 5 bases and the J gene end by 3 bases; junction bases not matched to a gene: 6. This CDR3 spans 13 amino acids. CDR3 DNA: TGTGCCTGGGGTTTGGACAGGTACACTGAAGCTTTCTTT. Its protein is CAWGLDRYTEAFF.

The genes are TRBV4-1 and TRBJ2-1; 8 bases are shared with TRBD1. This CDR3 has 15 amino acids. After removal of 6 bases from V and 7 bases from J, the junction contained 11 bases not matched to a gene. The V gene's germline CDR1 is MGHRA and CDR2 YSYEKL. CDR3 region: CASRGQGGVLNEQFF. The CDR3 bases are TGCGCCAGCAGAGGACAGGGCGGGGTATTGAATGAGCAGTTCTTC.

The chain couples TRBV7-8 to TRBJ2-7, with D perhaps TRBD2 (7 bases). The germline V and J ends were trimmed by 1 base and 4 bases, with 11 bases remaining between them. The CDR3 is 14 residues long. From germline, CDR1 is SGHVS and CDR2 FQNEAQ. CDR3 sequence reads: CASSLVRGGYEQYF. The CDR3 bases are TGTGCCAGCAGCTTAGTCAGGGGAGGGTACGAGCAGTACTTC.

The chain combines TRBV30 with TRBJ1-5; TRBD1 matches at 7 bases. The ends lost 2 bases at V and 4 bases at J; junction bases unmatched: 2. CDR1 is GTSNPN and CDR2 is SVGIG in the germline V gene (reference sequence). This CDR3 contains 13 residues. CDR3 bases: TGTGCCTGGAGTAGGGACAGAAATCAGCCCCAGCATTTT. Residues: CAWSRDRNQPQHF.

V and J are TRBV5-4 and TRBJ2-5; 7 positions match TRBD1. The V gene's germline CDR1 is SGHNT and CDR2 YYREEE (reference sequence). V lost 3 bases, J lost 5 bases, and 4 bases stayed unmatched. The CDR3 is 13 residues long. The CDR3 nucleotides are TGTGCCAGCAGCTATGACAGGGAGGAGACCCAGTACTTC. Translated, it gives CASSYDREETQYF.

The chain carries TRBV4-1 and TRBJ1-1; D not resolved. CDR3 size: 14 residues. Germline V gene data show CDR1 as MGHRA and CDR2 as YSYEKL. The ends were cut back, 4 bases at V and 5 bases at J, with 14 bases in the middle. This chain's CDR3 is CASSLDGVRTEAFF. The DNA for the CDR3 is TGCGCCAGCAGCCTTGACGGGGTCCGGACTGAAGCTTTCTTT.

This clone has only one observation. V is TRBV11-3 and J is TRBJ2-7, with TRBD2 matching over 8 bases. The J segment lost 5 bases and the V segment lost 5 bases, leaving 5 bases of the junction unmatched. Looked up from germline, CDR1 is SGHNT and CDR2 is YENEEA. The CDR3 is 13 residues long. The DNA for the CDR3 is TGTGCCAGCAGCCGGGAGGGCTTCAACGAGCAGTACTTC. Encoded protein: CASSREGFNEQYF.

This chain links TRBV29-1 with TRBJ2-1, with 7 nucleotides matching TRBD1. Germline-derived CDR1 and CDR2 are SQVTM and ANQGSEA. J was trimmed by 6 bases and V by 7 bases; bases with no gene match: 12. The CDR3 loop spans 14 amino acids. The DNA for the CDR3 is TGCAGCGCCCTAGGGGGCGCAAACTCCAATGAGCAGTTCTTC. Translating gives CSALGGANSNEQFF.

In DNA form, the CDR3 reads TGTGCCAACCGGCAGGGGACAGGGAACACCGGGGAGCTGTTTTTT. Translating it yields CANRQGTGNTGELFF. The chain joins TRBV10-3 to TRBJ2-2; 8 positions agree with TRBD1. The germline CDR1 and CDR2 sequences are ENHRY and SYGVKD. The trim removed 10 bases at V and 1 base at J, leaving 8 bases unmatched. The CDR3 has 15 amino acids.

The chain recombines TRBV5-1 with TRBJ2-1, with 12 bases aligning to TRBD2. Germline CDR1 SGHRS, CDR2 YFSETQ. The CDR3 extends over 15 amino acids. The trim removed 4 bases at V and 6 bases at J, leaving 5 bases unmatched. As DNA, the CDR3 is TGCGCCAGCAGCAGAAGGACTAGCGGGATCAATGAGCAGTTCTTC. It is translated as CASSRRTSGINEQFF.

The rearrangement links TRBV5-1 to TRBJ2-3, with 7 bases identical to TRBD1. CDR1 is SGHRS and CDR2 is YFSETQ in the germline V gene. There are 14 residues in the CDR3. The V segment lost 4 bases and the J segment 2 bases; nucleotides outside the gene matches: 4. The CDR3 loop reads CASSLGQATDTQYF. In nucleotides, the CDR3 is TGCGCCAGCAGCCTAGGACAGGCCACAGATACGCAGTATTTT.

The rearrangement links TRBV5-6 to TRBJ1-2, with D maybe TRBD1 (6 bases). Germline V gives CDR1 SGHDT, CDR2 YYEEEE. The CDR3 sequence is 13 residues long. V lost 4 bases and J 5 bases, leaving 12 bases between the germline ends. CDR3 in amino acids: CASSKTGRYGYTF. The CDR3 region has the DNA TGTGCCAGCAGCAAGACAGGACGTTATGGCTACACCTTC.

V is TRBV5-4 and J is TRBJ2-7; D might be TRBD1 (5 bases). Trimming cost V 0 bases and J 0 bases, with 10 bases left between them. This CDR3 spans 15 amino acids. Germline-derived CDR1 and CDR2 are SGHNT and YYREEE (reference sequence). Here the CDR3 reads CASSLDRSSSYEQYF. The CDR3 DNA reads as TGTGCCAGCAGCTTGGACAGGTCAAGCTCCTACGAGCAGTACTTC.

The gene calls are TRBV28 and TRBJ2-7, with 12 bases identical to TRBD2. The J segment lost 4 bases and the V segment lost 3 bases, leaving 4 bases of the junction unmatched. The CDR3 sequence is 15 residues long. The germline gives CDR1 MDHEN, CDR2 SYDVKM. The CDR3 sequence: CASSLTSGRRYEQYF. The CDR3 bases are TGTGCCAGCAGTTTGACTAGCGGGAGAAGGTACGAGCAGTACTTC.

J is TRBJ2-5 and V is TRBV6-6; 7 bases fit TRBD1. Germline V gives CDR1 MNHNY, CDR2 SVGAGI (reference sequence). The V and J ends lost 0 bases and 6 bases, in that order; junction bases with no gene match: 10. The CDR3 spans 16 residues. DNA of the CDR3: TGTGCCAGCAGTTACTCTACACAGGGGCTGGAAAAGACCCAGTACTTC. Its protein is CASSYSTQGLEKTQYF.

The chain carries TRBV5-1 and TRBJ2-1; no clear D gene. CDR3 length equals 15 residues. V lost 0 bases and J lost 0, with 7 bases in between. Germline-derived CDR1 and CDR2 are SGHRS and YFSETQ. This CDR3 is CASSLGEFSYNEQFF. The CDR3 DNA follows: TGCGCCAGCAGCTTGGGAGAGTTCTCCTACAATGAGCAGTTCTTC. Variable domain in full (rest from reference TRBV5-1 and TRBJ2-1): KAGVTQTPRYLIKTRGQQVTLSCSPISGHRSVSWYQQTPGQGLQFLFEYFSETQRNKGNFPGRFSGRQFSNSRSEMNVSTLELGDSALYLCASSLGEFSYNEQFFGPGTRLTVL.

This clone is a singleton in its sample. V and J are TRBV7-8 and TRBJ1-5, with D perhaps TRBD1 (6 bases). The CDR3 extends over 15 amino acids. The V gene's germline CDR1 is SGHVS and CDR2 FQNEAQ. V was shortened by 1 base and J by 3 bases, with 10 bases between the two germline ends. The DNA for the CDR3 is TGTGCCAGCAGCTTAGGGGGGCGGTCCAATCAGCCCCAGCATTTT. Residues: CASSLGGRSNQPQHF. The full variable domain, its missing parts supplied by reference TRBV7-8 and TRBJ1-5, is GAGVSQSPRYKVAKRGQDVALRCDPISGHVSLFWYQQALGQGPEFLTYFQNEAQLDKSGLPSDRFFAERPEGSVSTLKIQRTQQEDSAVYLCASSLGGRSNQPQHFGDGTRLSIL.

CDR3 sequence reads: CASSLRGTGENEQYF. The CDR3 DNA sequence: TGTGCCAGCAGCTTAAGGGGGACAGGGGAGAACGAGCAGTACTTC. The rearrangement joins TRBV7-9 to TRBJ2-7; 10 bases map to TRBD1. The CDR3 has 15 amino acids. CDR1 SEHNR and CDR2 FQNEAQ come from the germline V gene (reference sequence). After removal of 2 bases from V and 5 bases from J, the junction contained 6 bases not matched to a gene. Full variable domain (outside the CDR3, taken from reference TRBV7-9 and TRBJ2-7): DTGVSQNPRHKITKRGQNVTFRCDPISEHNRLYWYRQTLGQGPEFLTYFQNEAQLEKSRLLSDRFSAERPKGSFSTLEIQRTEQGDSAMYLCASSLRGTGENEQYFGPGTRLTVT.

This clone was picked up one time. V is TRBV9 and J is TRBJ1-2; D perhaps matches TRBD1 (5 bases). With 3 bases removed from V and 4 bases from J, the gap between germline ends came to 13 bases. From germline, CDR1 is SGDLS and CDR2 YYNGEE. This CDR3 has 14 residues. The CDR3 nucleotides read TGTGCCAGCAGCGGTTTAACAGGAACCTATGGCTACACCTTC. Amino acid sequence: CASSGLTGTYGYTF.

The rearrangement joins TRBV19 to TRBJ1-4; D is perhaps TRBD1 (5 bases). Between the trimmed V and J ends, which lost 6 bases and 1 base, there was a span of 12 bases. Germline CDR1 reads LNHDA; CDR2 reads SQIVND (reference sequence). This CDR3 contains 15 residues. Here the CDR3 DNA reads TGTGCCAGTAGCCTGGTCAGGGAAACTAATGAAAAACTGTTTTTT. Residues: CASSLVRETNEKLFF.

This chain uses TRBV10-3 with TRBJ2-3; TRBD1 is a possible D gene (6 bases). This CDR3 spans 16 amino acids. The V end lost 0 bases, the J end lost 2 bases, and 12 bases lay between the germline ends. From germline, CDR1 is ENHRY and CDR2 SYGVKD. The CDR3 loop reads CAISESQGIYTDTQYF. The CDR3 DNA is TGTGCCATCAGTGAGTCTCAGGGGATTTACACAGATACGCAGTATTTT.

V gene TRBV27 combines with J gene TRBJ1-2, with a tentative D call TRBD1 (6 bases). Germline CDR1 MNHEY, CDR2 SMNVEV (reference sequence). V lost 2 bases and J lost 6, with 13 bases in between. The CDR3 extends over 14 amino acids. CDR3 amino acids: CASSLAQGTDGYTF. The CDR3 DNA reads TGTGCCAGCAGTTTAGCCCAGGGGACGGATGGCTACACCTTC.

In this sample, this clone turned up once. The chain is built from TRBV6-1 and TRBJ1-4; D unresolved. V lost 7 bases and J lost 5, with 11 bases in between. The CDR3 spans 13 residues. Looked up from germline, CDR1 is MNHNS and CDR2 is SASEGT. CDR3 residues: CASTPEKNEKLFF. The CDR3 DNA follows: TGTGCCAGCACTCCCGAGAAGAATGAAAAACTGTTTTTT.

The chain carries TRBV27 and TRBJ2-3; D possibly corresponds to TRBD2 (6 bases). The germline V gene encodes CDR1 MNHEY and CDR2 SMNVEV (reference sequence). V dropped 4 bases and J dropped 2 bases, with 13 bases sitting between them. This CDR3 is built from 15 residues. CDR3 bases: TGTGCCAGCAGTTGGACTACTTACGCCACAGATACGCAGTATTTT. Amino acids: CASSWTTYATDTQYF.